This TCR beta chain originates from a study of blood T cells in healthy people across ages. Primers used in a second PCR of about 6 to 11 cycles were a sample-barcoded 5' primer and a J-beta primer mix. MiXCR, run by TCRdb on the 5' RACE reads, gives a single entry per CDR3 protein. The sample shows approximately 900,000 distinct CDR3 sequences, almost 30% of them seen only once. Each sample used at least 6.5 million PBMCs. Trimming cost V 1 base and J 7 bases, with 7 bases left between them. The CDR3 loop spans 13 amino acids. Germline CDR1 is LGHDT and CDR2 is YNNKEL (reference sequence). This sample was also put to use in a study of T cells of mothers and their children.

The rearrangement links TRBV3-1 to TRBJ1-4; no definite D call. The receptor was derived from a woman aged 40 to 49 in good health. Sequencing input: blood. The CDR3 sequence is CASSQGTPEKLFF. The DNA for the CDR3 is TGTGCCAGCAGCCAAGGGACTCCTGAAAAACTGTTTTTT.